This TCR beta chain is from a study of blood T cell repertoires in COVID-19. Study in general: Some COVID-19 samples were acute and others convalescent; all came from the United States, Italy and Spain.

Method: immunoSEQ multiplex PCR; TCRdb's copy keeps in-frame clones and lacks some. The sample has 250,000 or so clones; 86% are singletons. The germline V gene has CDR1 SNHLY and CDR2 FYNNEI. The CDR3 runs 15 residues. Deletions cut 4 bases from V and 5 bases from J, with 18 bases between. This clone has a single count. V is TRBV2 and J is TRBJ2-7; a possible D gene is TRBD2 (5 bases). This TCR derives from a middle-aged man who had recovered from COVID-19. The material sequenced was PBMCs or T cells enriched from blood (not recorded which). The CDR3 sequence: CASSATVRRMNEQYF. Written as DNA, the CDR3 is TGTGCCAGCAGTGCAACCGTCAGGAGGATGAACGAGCAGTACTTC.